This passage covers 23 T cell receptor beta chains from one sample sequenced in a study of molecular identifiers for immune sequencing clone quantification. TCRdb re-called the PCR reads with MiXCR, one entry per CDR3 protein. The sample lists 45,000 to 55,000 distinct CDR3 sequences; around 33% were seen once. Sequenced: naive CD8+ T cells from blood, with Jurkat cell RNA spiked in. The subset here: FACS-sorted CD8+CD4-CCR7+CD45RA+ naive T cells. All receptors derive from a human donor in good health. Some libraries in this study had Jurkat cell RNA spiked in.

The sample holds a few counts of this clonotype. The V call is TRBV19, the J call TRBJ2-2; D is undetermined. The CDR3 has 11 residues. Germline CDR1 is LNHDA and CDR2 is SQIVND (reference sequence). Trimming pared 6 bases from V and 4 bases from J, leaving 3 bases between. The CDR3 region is CASRITGELFF. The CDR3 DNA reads TGTGCCAGTAGGATCACCGGGGAGCTGTTTTTT.

The chain's CDR3 is CASSLGGRCEQYF. The CDR3 DNA follows: TGTGCCAGCAGCTTAGGGGGGCGCTGCGAGCAGTACTTC. The J gene is TRBJ2-7, the V gene TRBV13; D might be TRBD1 (5 bases). From germline, CDR1 is PRHDT and CDR2 FYEKMQ (reference sequence). This CDR3 is built from 13 residues. V dropped 0 bases and J dropped 6 bases, with 9 bases sitting between them.

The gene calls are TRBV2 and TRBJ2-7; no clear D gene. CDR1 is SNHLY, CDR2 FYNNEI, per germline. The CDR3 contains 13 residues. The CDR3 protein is CDSSEGPYYEQYV. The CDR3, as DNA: TGTGACAGCAGTGAAGGGCCCTACTACGAGCAGTACGTC.

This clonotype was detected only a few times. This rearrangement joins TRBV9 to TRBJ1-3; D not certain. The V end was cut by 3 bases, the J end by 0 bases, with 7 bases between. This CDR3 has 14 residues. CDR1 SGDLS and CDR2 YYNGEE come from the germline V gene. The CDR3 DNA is TGTGCCAGCAGCGCGCTAGTCTCTGGAAACACCATATATTTT. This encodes CASSALVSGNTIYF. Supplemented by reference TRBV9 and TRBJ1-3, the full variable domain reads DSGVTQTPKHLITATGQRVTLRCSPRSGDLSVYWYQQSLDQGLQFLIQYYNGEERAKGNILERFSAQQFPDLHSELNLSSLELGDSALYFCASSALVSGNTIYFGEGSWLTVV.

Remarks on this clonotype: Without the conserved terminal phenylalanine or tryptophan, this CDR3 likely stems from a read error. Here the CDR3 DNA reads TGTGCCAGCAGTTTCGACCTGACTAGCGGGAGCACAGATACGCAGTATCTT. Protein product: CASSFDLTSGSTDTQYL. This chain links TRBV28 with TRBJ2-3; TRBD2 aligns across 10 bases. Losses at the gene ends were 3 bases for V and 0 bases for J; bases not matched to a gene: 6. CDR3 length equals 17 residues. CDR1 and CDR2 (germline): MDHEN, SYDVKM.

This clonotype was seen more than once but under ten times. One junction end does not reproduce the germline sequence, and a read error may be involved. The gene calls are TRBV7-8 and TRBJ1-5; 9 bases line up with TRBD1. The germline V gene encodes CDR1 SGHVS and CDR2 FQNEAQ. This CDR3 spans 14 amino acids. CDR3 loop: CASSATGGGQSQHF. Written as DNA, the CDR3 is TGTGCCAGCAGCGCAACAGGGGGCGGTCAGTCCCAGCATTTT.

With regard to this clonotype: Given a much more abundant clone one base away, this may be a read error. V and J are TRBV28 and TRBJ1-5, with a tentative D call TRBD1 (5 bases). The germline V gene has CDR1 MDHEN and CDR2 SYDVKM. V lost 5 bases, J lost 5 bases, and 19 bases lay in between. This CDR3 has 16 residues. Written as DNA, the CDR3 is TGTGCCAGCAGTGAGTACGGGGACCCTGGTTATCAGCCCCAGCATTTT. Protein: CASSEYGDPGYQPQHF. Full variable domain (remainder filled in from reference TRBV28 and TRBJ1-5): DVKVTQSSRYLVKRTGEKVFLECVQDMDHENMFWYRQDPGLGLRLIYFSYDVKMKEKGDIPEGYSVSREKKERFSLILESASTNQTSMYLCASSEYGDPGYQPQHFGDGTRLSIL.

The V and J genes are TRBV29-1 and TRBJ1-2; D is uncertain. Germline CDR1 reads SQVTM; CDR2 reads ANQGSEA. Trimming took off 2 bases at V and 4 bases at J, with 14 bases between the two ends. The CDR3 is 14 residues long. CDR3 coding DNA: TGCAGCGTTGAATCTCTCTCCGTAAGCTATGGCTACACCTTC. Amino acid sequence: CSVESLSVSYGYTF.

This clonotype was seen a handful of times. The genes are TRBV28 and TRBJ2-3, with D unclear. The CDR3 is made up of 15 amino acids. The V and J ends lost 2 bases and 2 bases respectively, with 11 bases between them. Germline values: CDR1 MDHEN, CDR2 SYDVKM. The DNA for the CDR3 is TGTGCCAGCAGTTTAGAGGCGGACCTCACAGATACGCAGTATTTT. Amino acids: CASSLEADLTDTQYF.

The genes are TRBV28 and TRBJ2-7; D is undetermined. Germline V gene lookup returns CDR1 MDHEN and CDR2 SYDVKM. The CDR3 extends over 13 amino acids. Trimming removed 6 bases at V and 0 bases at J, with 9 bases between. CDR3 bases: TGTGCCAGCAGAGTTTTCGGCTCCTACGAGCAGTACTTC. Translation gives CASRVFGSYEQYF.

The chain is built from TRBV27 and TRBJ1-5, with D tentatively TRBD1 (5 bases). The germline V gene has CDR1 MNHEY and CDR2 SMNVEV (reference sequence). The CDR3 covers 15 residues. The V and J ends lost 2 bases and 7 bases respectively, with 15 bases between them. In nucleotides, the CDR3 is TGTGCCAGCAGTTTAGGGGCAGGGATGAGGCAGCCCCAGCATTTT. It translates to CASSLGAGMRQPQHF.

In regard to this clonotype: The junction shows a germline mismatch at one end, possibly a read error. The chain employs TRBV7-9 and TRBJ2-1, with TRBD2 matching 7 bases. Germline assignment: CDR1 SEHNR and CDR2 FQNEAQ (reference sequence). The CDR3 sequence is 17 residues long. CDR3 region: CGSSTLLAPSSYNEQFF. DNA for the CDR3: TGTGGCAGCAGCACATTACTAGCGCCAAGCTCCTACAATGAGCAGTTCTTC.

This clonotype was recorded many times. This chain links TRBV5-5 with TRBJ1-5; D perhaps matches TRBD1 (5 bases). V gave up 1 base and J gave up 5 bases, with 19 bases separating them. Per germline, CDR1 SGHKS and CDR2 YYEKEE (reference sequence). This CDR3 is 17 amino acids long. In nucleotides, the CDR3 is TGTGCCAGCAGCTTGAATATTTGGGGAATGGGGGATCAGCCCCAGCATTTT. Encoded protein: CASSLNIWGMGDQPQHF.

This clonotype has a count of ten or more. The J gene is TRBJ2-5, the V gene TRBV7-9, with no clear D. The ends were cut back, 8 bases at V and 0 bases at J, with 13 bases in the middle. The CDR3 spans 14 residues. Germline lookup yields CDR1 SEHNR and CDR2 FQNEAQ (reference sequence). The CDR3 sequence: CASGPVGDQETQYF. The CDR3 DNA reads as TGTGCCAGCGGCCCGGTGGGCGACCAAGAGACCCAGTACTTC.

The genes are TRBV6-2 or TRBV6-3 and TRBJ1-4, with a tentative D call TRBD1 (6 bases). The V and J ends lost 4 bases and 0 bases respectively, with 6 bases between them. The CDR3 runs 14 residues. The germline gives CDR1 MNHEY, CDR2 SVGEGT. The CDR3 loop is CASSWTATNEKLFF. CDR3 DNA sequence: TGTGCCAGCAGTTGGACAGCAACTAATGAAAAACTGTTTTTT.

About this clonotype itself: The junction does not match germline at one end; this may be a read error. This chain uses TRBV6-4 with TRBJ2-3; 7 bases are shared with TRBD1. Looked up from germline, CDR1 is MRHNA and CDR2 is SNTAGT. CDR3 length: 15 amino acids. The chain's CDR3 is CASSVRQGITDPQYF. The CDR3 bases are TGTGCCAGCAGCGTTAGACAGGGTATCACAGATCCGCAGTATTTT.

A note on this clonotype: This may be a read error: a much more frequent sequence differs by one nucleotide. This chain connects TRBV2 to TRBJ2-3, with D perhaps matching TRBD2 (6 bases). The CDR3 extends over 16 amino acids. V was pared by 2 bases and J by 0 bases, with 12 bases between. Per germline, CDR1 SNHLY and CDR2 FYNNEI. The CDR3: CASSELIADSTDTQYF. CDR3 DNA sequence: TGTGCCAGCAGTGAATTGATAGCGGATAGCACAGATACGCAGTATTTT.

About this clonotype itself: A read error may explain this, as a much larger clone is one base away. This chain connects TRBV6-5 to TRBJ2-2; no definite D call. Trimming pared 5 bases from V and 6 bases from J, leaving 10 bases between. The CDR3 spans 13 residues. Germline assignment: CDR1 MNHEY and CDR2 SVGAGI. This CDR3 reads CASSTGFSGELFF. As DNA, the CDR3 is TGTGCCAGCAGTACCGGTTTCTCCGGGGAGCTGTTTTTT.

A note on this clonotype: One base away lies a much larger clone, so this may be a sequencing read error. The CDR3 DNA reads as TGTGCCAGCAGCCGACCACGACCTAGCGGCCAAGAGACCCAGTACTTC. Translating gives CASSRPRPSGQETQYF. This chain joins TRBV13 and TRBJ2-5, with 7 bases lining up with TRBD2. The length of the CDR3 is 16 residues. Germline V gene data show CDR1 as PRHDT and CDR2 as FYEKMQ (reference sequence). Germline trimming cut 5 bases from V and 1 base from J; bases unmatched to any gene: 10.

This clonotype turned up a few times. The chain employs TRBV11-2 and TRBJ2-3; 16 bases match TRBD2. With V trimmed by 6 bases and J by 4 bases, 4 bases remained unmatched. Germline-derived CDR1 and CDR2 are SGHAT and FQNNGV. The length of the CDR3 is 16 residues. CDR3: CASRGLAGGRADTQYF. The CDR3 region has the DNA TGTGCCAGCAGGGGACTAGCGGGAGGGCGGGCAGATACGCAGTATTTT.

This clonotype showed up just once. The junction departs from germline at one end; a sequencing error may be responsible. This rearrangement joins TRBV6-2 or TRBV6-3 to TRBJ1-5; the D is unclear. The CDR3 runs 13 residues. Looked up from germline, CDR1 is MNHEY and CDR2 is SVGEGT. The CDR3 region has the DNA TGTGCCAGCAGGGTCGCCGGGGATCAGCCCCAGCAATTT. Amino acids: CASRVAGDQPQQF.

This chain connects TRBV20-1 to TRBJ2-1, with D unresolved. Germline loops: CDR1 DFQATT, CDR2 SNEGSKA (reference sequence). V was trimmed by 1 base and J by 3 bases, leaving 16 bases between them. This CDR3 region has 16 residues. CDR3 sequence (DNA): TGCAGTGCTAGAGCTCCTAGACGGCAGTTCTACAATGAGCAGTTCTTC. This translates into CSARAPRRQFYNEQFF.

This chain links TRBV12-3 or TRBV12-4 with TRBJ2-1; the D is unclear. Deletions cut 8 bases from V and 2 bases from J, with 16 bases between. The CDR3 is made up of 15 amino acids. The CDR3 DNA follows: TGTGCCAGCGGGCCCTCCGGCGCGACCTACAATGAGCAGTTCTTC. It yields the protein CASGPSGATYNEQFF.